This T cell receptor (beta chain) was recorded in a study of identical twins. The germline CDR1 and CDR2 sequences are MGHRA and YSYEKL. CDR3 size: 19 residues. Trimming cost V 0 bases and J 3 bases, with 21 bases left between them. Broader study findings: Potential partial confounding of zero-insertion analyses by invariant MAIT and iNKT cells was noted. Insertions ran lower in abundant cord blood beta clonotypes, though not in memory repertoires. Excess sharing between twins was weaker in beta out-of-frame sequences.

TCRdb independently ran MiXCR on the 5' RACE reads; one entry per CDR3 protein. The data show over 550,000 distinct CDR3 sequences, roughly 7.1% seen once. This clonotype was seen ten or more times. Its antigen is not known. The sample also formed part of further work on yellow fever vaccine responses in identical twins.

The receptor's source is a woman between 18 and 30 years old in good health. Source material: PBMCs. J is TRBJ2-1 and V is TRBV4-1; TRBD2 is a possible D gene (7 bases). The CDR3: CASSQDRAGANLFYNEQFF. In nucleotides, the CDR3 is TGCGCCAGCAGCCAAGATAGGGCGGGGGCCAATCTCTTCTACAATGAGCAGTTCTTC.